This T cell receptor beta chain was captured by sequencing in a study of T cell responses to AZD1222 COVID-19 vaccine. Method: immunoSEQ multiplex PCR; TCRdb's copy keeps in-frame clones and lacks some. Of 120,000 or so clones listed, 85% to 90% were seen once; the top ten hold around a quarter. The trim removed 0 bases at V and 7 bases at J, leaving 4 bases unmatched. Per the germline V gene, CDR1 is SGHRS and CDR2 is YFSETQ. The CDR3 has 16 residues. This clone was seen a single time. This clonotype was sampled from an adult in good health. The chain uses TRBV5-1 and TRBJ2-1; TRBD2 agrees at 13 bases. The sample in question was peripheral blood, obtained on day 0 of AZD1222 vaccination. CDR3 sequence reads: CASSLETSGRLNEQFF. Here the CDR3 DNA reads TGCGCCAGCAGCTTGGAGACTAGCGGGAGGTTGAATGAGCAGTTCTTC.